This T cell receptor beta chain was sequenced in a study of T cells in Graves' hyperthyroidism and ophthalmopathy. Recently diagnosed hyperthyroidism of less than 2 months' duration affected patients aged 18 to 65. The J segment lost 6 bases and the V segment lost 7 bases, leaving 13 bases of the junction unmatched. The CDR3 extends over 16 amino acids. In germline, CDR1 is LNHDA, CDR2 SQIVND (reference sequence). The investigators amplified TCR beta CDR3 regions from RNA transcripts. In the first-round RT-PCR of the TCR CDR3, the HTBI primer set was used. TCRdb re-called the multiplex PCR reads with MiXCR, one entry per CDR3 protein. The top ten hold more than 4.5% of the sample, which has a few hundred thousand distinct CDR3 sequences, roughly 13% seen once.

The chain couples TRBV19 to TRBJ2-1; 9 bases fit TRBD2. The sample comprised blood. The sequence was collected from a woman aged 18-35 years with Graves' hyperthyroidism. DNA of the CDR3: TGTGCCAGTACTCTGGGTACCCGGACTAGCGCCAATGAGCAGTTCTTC. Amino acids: CASTLGTRTSANEQFF.